This record looks at one T cell receptor beta chain sequence and its context. This entry comes from a study of shared clonotypes between healthy human individuals. Sequenced by immunoSEQ multiplex PCR; TCRdb stores in-frame clones only, minus some. The repertoire has a few million clones, roughly 93% of them found once; the top ten carry 0.35% to 0.5%. The TCR originated in a man aged 18 to 30 in good health. Some clones in this sample may be carry-over from other donors' samples. The specimen sequenced was naive CD4+ T cells from PBMCs. Documented subset: CD45RA+ positively selected.

CDR3 in DNA: TGTGCCAGCAGCTCACTCCATAGCAGCTACGAGCAGTACTTC. Translated: CASSSLHSSYEQYF. The chain combines TRBV7-9 with TRBJ2-7; D is undetermined. The CDR3 is made up of 14 amino acids. Trimming shortened V by 4 bases and J by 3 bases, and 13 bases separated the two germline ends. Germline lookup yields CDR1 SEHNR and CDR2 FQNEAQ (reference sequence). Full variable domain (outside the CDR3, taken from reference TRBV7-9 and TRBJ2-7): DTGVSQNPRHKITKRGQNVTFRCDPISEHNRLYWYRQTLGQGPEFLTYFQNEAQLEKSRLLSDRFSAERPKGSFSTLEIQRTEQGDSAMYLCASSSLHSSYEQYFGPGTRLTVT.